This entry lists 11 T cell receptor beta chains sequenced from one sample in a study of T cell repertoires in cytomegalovirus infection. Antigens of these TCRs are unknown. Each CDR3 protein gets one entry after TCRdb re-called the reads with MiXCR. The profile covers under 450,000 distinct CDR3 sequences, with roughly 34% appearing a single time and about 13% taken by the ten largest. Sequenced here: cultured PBMCs, sampled from culture after CMV antigen stimulation. These receptors were obtained from a human donor in good health (CMV status not recorded). Some clones in this sample may be carry-over from other donors' samples.

This clonotype was recorded a few times. The chain combines TRBV7-6 with TRBJ2-3, with a tentative D call TRBD1 (6 bases). The germline V gene encodes CDR1 SGHVS and CDR2 FNYEAQ. The CDR3 has 14 amino acids. V shed 5 bases and J shed 2 bases, with 11 bases lying between them. The CDR3 DNA follows: TGTGCCAGCAGCCTCGACAGGCCCACAGATACGCAGTATTTT. This codes for CASSLDRPTDTQYF.

The gene calls are TRBV15 and TRBJ2-6; 7 bases map to TRBD1. The ends lost 9 bases at V and 1 base at J; junction bases unmatched: 6. Germline CDR1 reads LNHNV; CDR2 reads YYDKDF (reference sequence). This CDR3 region has 15 residues. The CDR3 nucleotides read TGTGCCACTAACTTCAGGGGGTCTGGGGCCAACGTCCTGACTTTC. Translating gives CATNFRGSGANVLTF.

This chain links TRBV29-1 with TRBJ2-7, with 7 bases fitting TRBD1. Germline V gene sequence: CDR1 SQVTM, CDR2 ANQGSEA. The CDR3 length is 12 residues. Trimming removed 1 base from V and 6 bases from J; junction bases left unmatched: 3. CDR3 sequence reads: CSVEADRAEQYF. CDR3 in DNA: TGCAGCGTTGAAGCCGACAGGGCCGAGCAGTACTTC.

V and J are TRBV12-3 or TRBV12-4 and TRBJ2-5; 11 bases are a match to TRBD2. Trimming took 5 bases from V and 3 from J; bases not matched to a gene: 5. The CDR3 is 15 amino acids. The CDR3 DNA reads as TGTGCCAGCAGTAACCTAGCGGGAGGTAAAGAGACCCAGTACTTC. Translating it yields CASSNLAGGKETQYF.

A remark on this clonotype: Possible read error: a much larger clone is one base away. The chain recombines TRBV7-2 with TRBJ1-2; 7 bases fit TRBD1. V shed 3 bases, J shed 7 bases, and the junction held 8 bases outside the gene matches. CDR1 is SGHTA and CDR2 is FQGNSA in the germline V gene. The CDR3 runs to 14 residues. The CDR3, as DNA: TGTGCCAGCAGCTTCCCCGGACAGGCCTCTGGCTACACCTTC. Its translation is CASSFPGQASGYTF.

This clonotype was recorded a few times. The chain carries TRBV19 and TRBJ2-7; D perhaps matches TRBD1 (8 bases). The V end lost 5 bases, the J end lost 6 bases, and 17 bases lay between the germline ends. The CDR3 extends over 14 amino acids. The V gene's germline CDR1 is LNHDA and CDR2 SQIVND (reference sequence). CDR3 DNA: TGTGCCAGTAGTCAGGGGGCGGGGGCGGCCGAGCAGTACGTC. This codes for CASSQGAGAAEQYV.

V is TRBV20-1 and J is TRBJ2-5; 7 bases are shared with TRBD2. The CDR3 totals 16 residues. Germline CDR1 is DFQATT and CDR2 is SNEGSKA (reference sequence). Germline trimming cut 0 bases from V and 1 base from J; bases unmatched to any gene: 8. The chain's CDR3 is CSARDVASGLQETQYF. The CDR3 nucleotides are TGCAGTGCTAGAGATGTCGCTAGCGGACTCCAAGAGACCCAGTACTTC.

Here the CDR3 DNA reads TGTGCCAGCAGCACCGGGCTCATGAACACTGAAGCTTTCTTT. Translated, it gives CASSTGLMNTEAFF. The chain recombines TRBV5-4 with TRBJ1-1; D ambiguous. Germline V CDR1 and CDR2: SGHNT, YYREEE (reference sequence). V lost 4 bases to trimming and J lost 0 bases, with 10 bases between them. CDR3 length equals 14 residues.

The genes are TRBV7-2 and TRBJ1-4; D gene ambiguous. CDR1 is SGHTA, CDR2 FQGNSA, per germline. Trimming took 4 bases from V and 6 from J, leaving 12 bases between them. CDR3 length: 14 residues. The CDR3 loop reads CASSSEPLDEKLFF. CDR3 DNA sequence: TGTGCCAGCAGCTCCGAACCGTTAGATGAAAAACTGTTTTTT. Full variable domain (missing parts from reference TRBV7-2 and TRBJ1-4): GAGVSQSPSNKVTEKGKDVELRCDPISGHTALYWYRQSLGQGLEFLIYFQGNSAPDKSGLPSDRFSAERTGGSVSTLTIQRTQQEDSAVYLCASSSEPLDEKLFFGSGTQLSVL.

This clonotype occurred a few times. The chain has TRBV7-3 and TRBJ2-1; 13 nucleotides line up with TRBD2. V lost 3 bases to trimming and J lost 6 bases; unmatched junction nucleotides: 2. The CDR3 consists of 15 residues. Per germline, CDR1 SGHTA and CDR2 FQGTGA. The CDR3 nucleotides read TGTGCCAGCAGCTTCGGGACTAGCGGGATCAATGAGCAGTTCTTC. Residues: CASSFGTSGINEQFF.

The V call is TRBV5-1, the J call TRBJ2-7, with TRBD2 matching over 7 bases. Germline CDR1 is SGHRS and CDR2 is YFSETQ. The CDR3 totals 14 residues. V lost 4 bases, J lost 3 bases, and 7 bases stayed unmatched. CDR3 nucleotide sequence: TGCGCCAGCAGCCCGGGGAGCGGGATCTACGAGCAGTACGTC. This translates into CASSPGSGIYEQYV.